The 10 T cell receptor beta chains presented below share a single source sample, sequenced in a study of T cells expressing NK-cell markers. Following a re-call of the 5' RACE reads, TCRdb has one entry per CDR3 protein and lacks DNA. With about 460,000 distinct CDR3 sequences in the sample, the ten largest clones hold almost 1.5%. What was sequenced was blood T cells: a sorted CD56 or NKG2C T cell subset, CD4+ or CD8+ T cells, or bulk PBMC T cells (not recorded which). The receptors come from a woman between 50 and 59 years old in good health.

The J gene is TRBJ1-6, the V gene TRBV28; there is no DNA to check the TCRdb D call of TRBD1. The CDR3 is 13 amino acids. Germline values: CDR1 MDHEN, CDR2 SYDVKM. The CDR3 reads CASYQGVGSPLHF.

The chain combines TRBV12-3 or TRBV12-4 with TRBJ2-3. The CDR3 covers 15 residues. The CDR3 reads CASSLEFTPTDTQYF.

This rearrangement joins TRBV13 to TRBJ2-5. The CDR3 length is 12 residues. Germline CDR1 is PRHDT and CDR2 is FYEKMQ (reference sequence). CDR3 residues: CASSFYEDPQYF.

The chain is built from TRBV6-5 and TRBJ2-3. Germline CDR1 and CDR2: MNHEY and SVGAGI. This CDR3 has 17 amino acids. CDR3 in amino acids: CASSYGLSQWGTDTQYF.

The V call is TRBV28, the J call TRBJ2-1. The CDR3 consists of 15 residues. Germline CDR1 is MDHEN and CDR2 is SYDVKM. The CDR3: CASSFSGTPNNEQFF.

The chain uses TRBV6-2 or TRBV6-3 and TRBJ1-1. Germline assignment: CDR1 MNHEY and CDR2 SVGEGT. The CDR3 is made up of 14 amino acids. This CDR3 is CASSYGRLNTEAFF.

The chain links TRBV10-1 to TRBJ1-6. CDR1 WNHNN and CDR2 SYGVQD come from the germline V gene (reference sequence). The CDR3 consists of 15 residues. CDR3 in amino acids: CAKKRAGRDNSPLHF.

The chain has TRBV6-5 and TRBJ2-5. The CDR3 is made up of 14 amino acids. The germline gives CDR1 MNHEY, CDR2 SVGAGI. The CDR3 protein is CASSYSIGVETQYF.

The chain employs TRBV29-1 and TRBJ2-4; TCRdb outputs TRBD1, but without DNA this stays unchecked. The length of the CDR3 is 16 residues. Germline V gene lookup returns CDR1 SQVTM and CDR2 ANQGSEA. CDR3 amino acids: CSVEPARGEGKNIQYF.

The chain combines TRBV5-1 with TRBJ1-1; TCRdb indicates TRBD1, and absent DNA this call remains unverified. Germline V lookup: CDR1 SGHRS, CDR2 YFSETQ. The length of the CDR3 is 16 residues. CDR3 sequence: CASSLEPGQGGSEAFF.